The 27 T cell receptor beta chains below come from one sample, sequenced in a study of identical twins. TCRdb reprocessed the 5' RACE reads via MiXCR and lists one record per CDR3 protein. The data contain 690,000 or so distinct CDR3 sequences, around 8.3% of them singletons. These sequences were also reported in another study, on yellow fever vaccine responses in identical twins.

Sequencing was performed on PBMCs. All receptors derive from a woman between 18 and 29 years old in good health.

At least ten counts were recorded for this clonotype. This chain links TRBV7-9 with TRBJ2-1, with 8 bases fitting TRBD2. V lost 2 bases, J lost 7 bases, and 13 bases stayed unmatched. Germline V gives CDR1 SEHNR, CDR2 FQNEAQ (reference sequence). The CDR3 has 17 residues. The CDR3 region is CASSLKGGAGDGNEQFF. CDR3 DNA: TGTGCCAGCAGCTTAAAGGGAGGAGCGGGAGATGGGAATGAGCAGTTCTTC.

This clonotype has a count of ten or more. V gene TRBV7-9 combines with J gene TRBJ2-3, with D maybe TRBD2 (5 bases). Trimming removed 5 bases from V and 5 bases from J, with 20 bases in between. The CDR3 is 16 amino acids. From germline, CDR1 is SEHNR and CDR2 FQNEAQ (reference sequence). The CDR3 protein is CASSTTTSGVGDTQYF. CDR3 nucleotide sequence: TGTGCCAGCAGCACAACTACCAGCGGAGTGGGAGATACGCAGTATTTT.

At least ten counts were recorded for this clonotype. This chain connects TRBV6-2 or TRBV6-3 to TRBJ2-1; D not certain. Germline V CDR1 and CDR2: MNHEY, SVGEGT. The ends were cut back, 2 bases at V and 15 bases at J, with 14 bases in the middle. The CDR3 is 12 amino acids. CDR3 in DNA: TGTGCCAGCAGTTACGAAACTGGAATTACGTTCTTC. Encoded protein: CASSYETGITFF.

This chain's CDR3 is CASSLVDRVNEQYF. The CDR3 DNA is TGTGCCAGCAGCTTGGTGGACAGGGTCAACGAGCAGTACTTC. This chain joins TRBV5-6 and TRBJ2-7; 8 nucleotides align to TRBD1. Germline V lookup: CDR1 SGHDT, CDR2 YYEEEE. The CDR3 totals 14 residues. V was clipped by 0 bases and J by 5 bases; unmatched bases: 4. The entire variable domain, with the rest obtained from reference TRBV5-6 and TRBJ2-7, is as follows: DAGVTQSPTHLIKTRGQQVTLRCSPKSGHDTVSWYQQALGQGPQFIFQYYEEEERQRGNFPDRFSGHQFPNYSSELNVNALLLGDSALYLCASSLVDRVNEQYFGPGTRLTVT.

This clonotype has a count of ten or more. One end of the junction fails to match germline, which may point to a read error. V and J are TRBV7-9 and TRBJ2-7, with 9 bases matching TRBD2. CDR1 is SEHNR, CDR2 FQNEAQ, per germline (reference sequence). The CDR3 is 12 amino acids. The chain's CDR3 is CASSSGSGGPVF. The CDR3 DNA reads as TGTGCCAGCAGTTCGGGTAGCGGGGGCCCCGTCTTC.

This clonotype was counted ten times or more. CDR3 residues: CSAIPGFTDTQYF. The CDR3 bases are TGCAGCGCCATACCAGGCTTCACAGATACGCAGTATTTT. This chain uses TRBV29-1 with TRBJ2-3; D remains ambiguous. CDR3 length: 13 residues. The V end lost 7 bases, the J end lost 2 bases, and 13 bases lay between the germline ends. Germline values: CDR1 SQVTM, CDR2 ANQGSEA.

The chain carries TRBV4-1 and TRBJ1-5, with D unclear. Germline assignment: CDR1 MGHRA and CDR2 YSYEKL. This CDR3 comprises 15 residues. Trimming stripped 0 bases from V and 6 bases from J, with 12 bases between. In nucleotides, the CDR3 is TGCGCCAGCAGCCAAGAAGGCCTGAGGGTTCAGCCCCAGCATTTT. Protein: CASSQEGLRVQPQHF.

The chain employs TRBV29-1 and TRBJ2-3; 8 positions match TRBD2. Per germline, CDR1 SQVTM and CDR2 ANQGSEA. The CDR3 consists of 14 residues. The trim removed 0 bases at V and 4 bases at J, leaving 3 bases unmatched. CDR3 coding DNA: TGCAGCGTTGAAGACGGGGGGGTCGCAGATACGCAGTATTTT. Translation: CSVEDGGVADTQYF.

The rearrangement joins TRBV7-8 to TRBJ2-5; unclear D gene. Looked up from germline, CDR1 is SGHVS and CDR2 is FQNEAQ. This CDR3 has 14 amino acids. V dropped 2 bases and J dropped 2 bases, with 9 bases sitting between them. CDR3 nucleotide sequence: TGTGCCAGCAGCTTACGTAGAGATCAAGAGACCCAGTACTTC. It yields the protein CASSLRRDQETQYF.

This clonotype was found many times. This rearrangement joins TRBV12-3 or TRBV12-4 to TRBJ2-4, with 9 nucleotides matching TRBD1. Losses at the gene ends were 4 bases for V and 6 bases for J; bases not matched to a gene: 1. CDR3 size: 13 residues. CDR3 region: CASSSGQGNIQYF. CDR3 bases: TGTGCCAGCAGTTCGGGACAGGGAAACATTCAGTACTTC.

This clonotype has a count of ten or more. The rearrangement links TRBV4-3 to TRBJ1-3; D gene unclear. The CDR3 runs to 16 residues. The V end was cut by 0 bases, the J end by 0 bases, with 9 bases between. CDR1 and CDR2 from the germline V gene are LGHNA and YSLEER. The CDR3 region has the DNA TGCGCCAGCAGCCAAGACTTAGCCTACTCTGGAAACACCATATATTTT. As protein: CASSQDLAYSGNTIYF.

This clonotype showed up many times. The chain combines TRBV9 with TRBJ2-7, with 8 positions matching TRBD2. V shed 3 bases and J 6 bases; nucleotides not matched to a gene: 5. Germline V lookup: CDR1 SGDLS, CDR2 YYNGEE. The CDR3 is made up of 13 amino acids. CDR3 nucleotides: TGTGCCAGCAGCGGGGACGGGGGGGCCGAGCAGTACTTC. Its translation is CASSGDGGAEQYF. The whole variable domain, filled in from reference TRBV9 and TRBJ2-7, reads DSGVTQTPKHLITATGQRVTLRCSPRSGDLSVYWYQQSLDQGLQFLIQYYNGEERAKGNILERFSAQQFPDLHSELNLSSLELGDSALYFCASSGDGGAEQYFGPGTRLTVT.

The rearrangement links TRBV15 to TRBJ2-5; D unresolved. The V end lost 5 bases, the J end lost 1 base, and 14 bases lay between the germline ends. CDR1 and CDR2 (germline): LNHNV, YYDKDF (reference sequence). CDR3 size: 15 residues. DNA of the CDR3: TGTGCCACCAGCCAAGATTGGGCGGCCCAAGAGACCCAGTACTTC. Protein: CATSQDWAAQETQYF.

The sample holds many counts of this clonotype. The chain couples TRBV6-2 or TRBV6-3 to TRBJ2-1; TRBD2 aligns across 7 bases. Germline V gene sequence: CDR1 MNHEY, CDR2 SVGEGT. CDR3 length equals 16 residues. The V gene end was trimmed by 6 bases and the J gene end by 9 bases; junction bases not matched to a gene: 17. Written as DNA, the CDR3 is TGTGCCAGCAGACGTACGGGGGGTCCCAAGTCGGGTGAGCAGTTCTTC. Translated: CASRRTGGPKSGEQFF.

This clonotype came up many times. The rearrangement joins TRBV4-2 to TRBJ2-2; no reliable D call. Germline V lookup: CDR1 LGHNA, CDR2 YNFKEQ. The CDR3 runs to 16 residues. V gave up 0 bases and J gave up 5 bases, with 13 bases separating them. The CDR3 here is CASSQDPPPQTGELFF. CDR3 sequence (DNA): TGTGCCAGCAGCCAAGATCCCCCCCCCCAGACCGGGGAGCTGTTTTTT.

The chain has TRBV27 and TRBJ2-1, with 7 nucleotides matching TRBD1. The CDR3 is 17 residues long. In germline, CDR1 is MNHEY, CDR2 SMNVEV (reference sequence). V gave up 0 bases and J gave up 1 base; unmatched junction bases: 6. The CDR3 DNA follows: TGTGCCAGCAGTTTATCACGGGGCAGGGGGTCCTACAATGAGCAGTTCTTC. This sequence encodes CASSLSRGRGSYNEQFF.

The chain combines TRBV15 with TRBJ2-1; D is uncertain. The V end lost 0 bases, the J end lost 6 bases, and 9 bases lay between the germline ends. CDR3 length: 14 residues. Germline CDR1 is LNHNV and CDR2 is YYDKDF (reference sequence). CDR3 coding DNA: TGTGCCACCAGCAGAGATCATCGCGGCAATGAGCAGTTCTTC. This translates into CATSRDHRGNEQFF.

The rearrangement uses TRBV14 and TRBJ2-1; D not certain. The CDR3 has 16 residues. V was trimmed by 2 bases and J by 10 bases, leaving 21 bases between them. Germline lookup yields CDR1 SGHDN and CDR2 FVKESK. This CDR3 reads CASSQKRPVLGSEQFF. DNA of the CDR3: TGTGCCAGCAGCCAAAAACGCCCGGTCTTAGGTTCCGAGCAGTTCTTC. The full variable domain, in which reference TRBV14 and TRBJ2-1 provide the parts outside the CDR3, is EAGVTQFPSHSVIEKGQTVTLRCDPISGHDNLYWYRRVMGKEIKFLLHFVKESKQDESGMPNNRFLAERTGGTYSTLKVQPAELEDSGVYFCASSQKRPVLGSEQFFGPGTRLTVL.

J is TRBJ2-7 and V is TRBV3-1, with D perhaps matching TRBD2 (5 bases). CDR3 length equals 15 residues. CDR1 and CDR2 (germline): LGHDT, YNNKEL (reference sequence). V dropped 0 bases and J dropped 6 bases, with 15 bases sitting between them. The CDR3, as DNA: TGTGCCAGCAGCCAAGAGGGCAGGAGGTCGACCGAGCAGTACTTC. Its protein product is CASSQEGRRSTEQYF.

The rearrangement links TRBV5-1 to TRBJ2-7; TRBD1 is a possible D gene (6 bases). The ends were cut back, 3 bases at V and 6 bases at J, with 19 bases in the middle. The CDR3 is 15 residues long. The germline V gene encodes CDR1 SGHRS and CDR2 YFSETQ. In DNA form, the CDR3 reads TGCGCCAGCAGCTCTGGATTAGGGGGTATCGGCGAGCAGTACTTC. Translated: CASSSGLGGIGEQYF.

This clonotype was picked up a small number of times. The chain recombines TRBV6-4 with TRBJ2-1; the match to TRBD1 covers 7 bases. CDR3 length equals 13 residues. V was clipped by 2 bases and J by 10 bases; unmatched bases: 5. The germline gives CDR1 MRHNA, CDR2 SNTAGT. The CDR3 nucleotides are TGTGCCAGCAGTGACCAAGGGGGCGGAGAGCAGTTCTTC. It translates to CASSDQGGGEQFF.

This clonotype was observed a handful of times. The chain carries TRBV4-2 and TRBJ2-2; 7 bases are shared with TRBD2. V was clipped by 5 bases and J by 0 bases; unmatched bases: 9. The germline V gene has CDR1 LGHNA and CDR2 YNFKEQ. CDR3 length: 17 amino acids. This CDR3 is CASSAWGGTANTGELFF. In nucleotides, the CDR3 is TGTGCCAGCAGCGCGTGGGGGGGGACGGCGAACACCGGGGAGCTGTTTTTT.

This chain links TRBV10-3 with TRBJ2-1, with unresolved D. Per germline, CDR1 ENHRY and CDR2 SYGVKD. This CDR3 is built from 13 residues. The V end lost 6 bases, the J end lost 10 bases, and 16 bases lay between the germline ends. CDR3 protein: CAISEVTTPEQFF. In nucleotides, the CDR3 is TGTGCCATCAGCGAAGTTACTACACCGGAGCAGTTCTTC.

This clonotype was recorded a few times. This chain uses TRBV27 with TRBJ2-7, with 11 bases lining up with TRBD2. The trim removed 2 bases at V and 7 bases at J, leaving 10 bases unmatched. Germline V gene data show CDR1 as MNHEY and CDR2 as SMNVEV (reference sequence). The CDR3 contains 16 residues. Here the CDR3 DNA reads TGTGCCAGCAGTTTAGTGATAGCGGGAGGGCTTAAAGAGCAGTACTTC. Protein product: CASSLVIAGGLKEQYF.

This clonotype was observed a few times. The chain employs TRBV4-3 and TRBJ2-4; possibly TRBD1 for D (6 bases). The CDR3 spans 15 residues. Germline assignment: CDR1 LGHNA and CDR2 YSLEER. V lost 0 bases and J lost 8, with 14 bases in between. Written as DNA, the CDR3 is TGCGCCAGCAGCCAAGATAGGGGGAGAGAGGACATTCAGTACTTC. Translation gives CASSQDRGREDIQYF.

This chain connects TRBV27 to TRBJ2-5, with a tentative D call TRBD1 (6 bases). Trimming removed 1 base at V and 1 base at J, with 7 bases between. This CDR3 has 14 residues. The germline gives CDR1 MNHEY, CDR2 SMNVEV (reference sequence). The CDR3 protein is CASSLWGPQETQYF. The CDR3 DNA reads TGTGCCAGCAGTTTATGGGGGCCCCAAGAGACCCAGTACTTC.

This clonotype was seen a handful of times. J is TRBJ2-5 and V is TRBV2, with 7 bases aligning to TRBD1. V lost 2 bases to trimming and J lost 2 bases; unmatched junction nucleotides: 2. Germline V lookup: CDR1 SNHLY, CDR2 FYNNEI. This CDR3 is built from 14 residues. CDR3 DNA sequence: TGTGCCAGCAGTGAAACAGGGGTACAAGAGACCCAGTACTTC. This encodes CASSETGVQETQYF.